This T cell receptor (beta chain) originates from a study of T cells in Graves' hyperthyroidism and ophthalmopathy. About the study: Blood was drawn when the patient was first diagnosed and still untreated.

There were TCR beta CDR3 regions amplified from RNA transcripts. When the TCR CDR3 underwent first-round RT-PCR, the HTBI primer set was used. TCRdb re-derived calls from the multiplex PCR reads in MiXCR, one entry per CDR3 protein. Among hundreds of thousands of distinct CDR3 sequences listed, about 17% were seen once. This clonotype was detected many times. CDR1 is SGHAT and CDR2 is FQNNGV in the germline V gene. With 5 bases removed from V and 1 base from J, the gap between germline ends came to 14 bases. CDR3 length equals 15 residues. Lactation, pregnancy, other autoimmune disease or uncontrolled infection excluded patients. Used for diagnoses were clinical symptoms, serum thyroxine and TRAb, thyroid ultrasound and orbital computed tomography.

Material for sequencing was blood. This clonotype was obtained from a woman aged 50 to 60 with Graves' hyperthyroidism that later progressed to Graves' ophthalmopathy. The V and J genes are TRBV11-2 and TRBJ1-1, with D possibly matching TRBD1 (5 bases). This chain's CDR3 is CASSRRSGGNTEAFF. Here the CDR3 DNA reads TGTGCCAGCAGCCGACGAAGCGGGGGGAACACTGAAGCTTTCTTT.